This T cell receptor beta chain was captured by sequencing in a study of T cells in tuberculosis (dated by TCRdb to between 2017 and 2018). General notes on the study: To characterize T cells specific for the mycobacterial lipid antigen glucose monomycolate (GMM), the study used CD1B tetramers together with high-throughput TCR immunosequencing. In a South African clinical cohort, IGRA-negative adolescents, IGRA-positive adolescents with latent tuberculosis and adults with active tuberculosis were compared, with under 12 people in each group. Findings and caveats that apply to the study as a whole: Clinical samples were chosen by availability of cryopreserved specimens, and active tuberculosis cases were adults while controls were adolescents. Active tuberculosis TCR-alpha repertoires showed smaller mean NN-distances to GMM-specific TCRs than IGRA-negative controls, suggesting clonal expansion of these TCRs. Using GEM motif frequencies, a classifier achieved about 65% accuracy, whereas a classifier built on the diverse GMM-specific repertoire got to more than 85% accuracy (AUROC 0.90). The smaller NN-distances in active tuberculosis patients were driven in part by shorter CDR3-alpha lengths, while the difference seen for TCR-beta was not statistically significant.

A remark on this clone: Its antigen remains undetermined. Base qualities are not recorded, but no much larger clone differs from it by a single base.

TCR libraries were generated with the immunoSEQ multiplex PCR assay, using TCR-beta and/or TCR-alpha/delta assays for each sample. The amplified TCR libraries were sequenced using the Illumina high-throughput platform. As for the original processing: Clustering and dimensionality reduction relied on pairwise TCRdist distances among GMM-specific receptors from T cells that were either sorted ex vivo or expanded in vitro. Each clinical repertoire was scored by mean NN-distance, the average TCRdist to the nearest 10% of tetramer-positive reference sequences. To compute GEM TCR motif frequency, the fraction of unique TCRs matching known GEM sequences by V/J usage and CDR3 length was calculated. Active tuberculosis was classified by linear discriminant analysis with leave-one-out cross-validation, implemented in scikit-learn. TCRdb provides this immuneACCESS table in a form limited to in-frame rearrangements. Some clones are lacking; in checked studies, under half of them reflect an unresolved V gene, and why the rest are absent is not known. V and J calls plus clone size are reproduced from that table; the DNA served to infer D and trimming. The sample includes 30,000 to 35,000 clones, with approximately 93% observed a single time. The ten largest clones capture about 2.2% of the sample.

The CDR1 and CDR2 encoded by the germline V gene are SGHTA and FQGNSA. At the junction V is shortened by 6 bases and J by 7 bases; bases outside the gene matches: 10. The CDR3 has 15 amino acids, counting the end cysteine and phenylalanine. The read is trimmed to its CDR3 DNA, 45 bases read in frame from base 1. At study entry, a tuberculin skin test and the QuantiFERON-TB GOLD In-Tube IGRA were used to screen adolescents for latent tuberculosis infection. Immunosequencing was performed on unsorted cryopreserved PBMC, with about 100,000 T cells per clinical donor covered on average. Eleven high schools in the Worcester region of the Western Cape, South Africa, served as enrollment sites for adolescents aged 12 to 18 years. Ten M. tuberculosis-infected and some 10 uninfected adolescents were selected with matching for age and sex. PBMC from adolescents were isolated by density centrifugation from freshly drawn heparinized blood and were then cryopreserved.

Sequenced: PBMCs. This TCR was recovered from a donor aged 5 to 30 with latent tuberculosis or without tuberculosis infection. The rearrangement combines TRBV7-2 with TRBJ1-4, and TRBD1 aligns with 8 junction nucleotides. Read as DNA, the sequence is TGTGCCAGCAGTTTTCGACAGGGGTTCTCTGAAAAACTGTTTTTT. It translates as CASSFRQGFSEKLFF.